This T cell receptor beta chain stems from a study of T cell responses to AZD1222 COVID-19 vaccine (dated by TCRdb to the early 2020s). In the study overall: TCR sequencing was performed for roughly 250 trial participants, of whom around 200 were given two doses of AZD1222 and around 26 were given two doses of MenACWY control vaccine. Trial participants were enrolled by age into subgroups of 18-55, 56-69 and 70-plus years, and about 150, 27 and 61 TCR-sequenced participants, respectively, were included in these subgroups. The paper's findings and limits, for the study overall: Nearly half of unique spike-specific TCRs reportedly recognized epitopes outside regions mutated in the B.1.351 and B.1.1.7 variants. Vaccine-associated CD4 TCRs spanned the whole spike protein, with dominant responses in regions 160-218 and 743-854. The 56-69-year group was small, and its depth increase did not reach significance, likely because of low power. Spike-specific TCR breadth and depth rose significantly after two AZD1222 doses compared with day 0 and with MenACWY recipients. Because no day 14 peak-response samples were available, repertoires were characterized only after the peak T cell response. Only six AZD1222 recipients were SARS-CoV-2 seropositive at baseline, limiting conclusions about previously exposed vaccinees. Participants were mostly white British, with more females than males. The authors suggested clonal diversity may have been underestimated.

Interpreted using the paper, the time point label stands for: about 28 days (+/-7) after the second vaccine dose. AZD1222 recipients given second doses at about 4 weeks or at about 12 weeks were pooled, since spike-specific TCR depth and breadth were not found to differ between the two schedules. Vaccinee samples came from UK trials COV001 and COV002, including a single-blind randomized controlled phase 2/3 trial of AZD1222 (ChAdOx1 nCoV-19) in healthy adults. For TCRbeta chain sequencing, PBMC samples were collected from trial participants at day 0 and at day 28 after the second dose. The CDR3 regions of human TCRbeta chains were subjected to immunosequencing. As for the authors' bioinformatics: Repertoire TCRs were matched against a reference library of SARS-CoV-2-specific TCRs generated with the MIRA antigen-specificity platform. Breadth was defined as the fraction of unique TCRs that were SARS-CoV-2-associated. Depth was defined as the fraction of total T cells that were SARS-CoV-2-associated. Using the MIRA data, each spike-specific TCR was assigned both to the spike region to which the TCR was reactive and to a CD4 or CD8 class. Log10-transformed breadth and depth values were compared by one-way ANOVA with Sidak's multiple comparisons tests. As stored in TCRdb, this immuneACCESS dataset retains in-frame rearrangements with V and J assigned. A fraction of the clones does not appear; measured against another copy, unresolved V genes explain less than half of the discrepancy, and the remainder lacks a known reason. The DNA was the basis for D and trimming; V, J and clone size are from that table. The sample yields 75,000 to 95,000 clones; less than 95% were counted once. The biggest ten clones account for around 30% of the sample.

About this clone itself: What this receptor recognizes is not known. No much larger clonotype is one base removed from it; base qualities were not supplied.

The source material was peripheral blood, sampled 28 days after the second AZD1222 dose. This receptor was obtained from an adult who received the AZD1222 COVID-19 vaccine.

The sequence in DNA is TGTGCCAGCACCCTTTCCGCTGGGGACAATGAGCAGTTCTTC. It translates to CASTLSAGDNEQFF. The chain links TRBV3-1 (or the pseudogene TRBV3-2) with TRBJ2-1; the D gene is unclear. The trim is 7 bases for V and 5 bases for J, with a gap of 15 bases between the germline ends. Looking up the germline V gene (reference sequence) yields CDR1 LGHDT and CDR2 YNNKEL. CDR3 length: 14 amino acids, cysteine to phenylalanine. Only CDR3 DNA remains: 42 bases, in frame from the first base.